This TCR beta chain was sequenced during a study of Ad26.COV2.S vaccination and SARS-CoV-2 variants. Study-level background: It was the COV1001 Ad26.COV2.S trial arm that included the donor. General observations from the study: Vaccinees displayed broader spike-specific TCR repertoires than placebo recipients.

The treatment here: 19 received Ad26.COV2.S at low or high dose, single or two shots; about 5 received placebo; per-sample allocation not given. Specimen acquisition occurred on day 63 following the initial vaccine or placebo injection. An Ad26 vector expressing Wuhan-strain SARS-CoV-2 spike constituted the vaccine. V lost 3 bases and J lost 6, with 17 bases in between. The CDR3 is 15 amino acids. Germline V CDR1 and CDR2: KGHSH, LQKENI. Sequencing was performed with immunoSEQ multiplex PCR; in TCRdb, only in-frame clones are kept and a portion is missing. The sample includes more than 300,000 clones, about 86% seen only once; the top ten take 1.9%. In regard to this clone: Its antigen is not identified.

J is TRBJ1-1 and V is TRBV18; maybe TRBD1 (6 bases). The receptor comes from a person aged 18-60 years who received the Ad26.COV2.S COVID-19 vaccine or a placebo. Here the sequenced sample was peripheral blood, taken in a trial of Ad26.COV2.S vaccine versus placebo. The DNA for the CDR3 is TGTGCCAGCTCACCGGTGGGCGGGGGCGAATCTGAAGCTTTCTTT. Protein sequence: CASSPVGGGESEAFF. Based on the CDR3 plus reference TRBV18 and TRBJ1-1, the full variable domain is NAGVMQNPRHLVRRRGQEARLRCSPMKGHSHVYWYRQLPEEGLKFMVYLQKENIIDESGMPKERFSAEFPKEGPSILRIQQVVRGDSAAYFCASSPVGGGESEAFFGQGTRLTVV.